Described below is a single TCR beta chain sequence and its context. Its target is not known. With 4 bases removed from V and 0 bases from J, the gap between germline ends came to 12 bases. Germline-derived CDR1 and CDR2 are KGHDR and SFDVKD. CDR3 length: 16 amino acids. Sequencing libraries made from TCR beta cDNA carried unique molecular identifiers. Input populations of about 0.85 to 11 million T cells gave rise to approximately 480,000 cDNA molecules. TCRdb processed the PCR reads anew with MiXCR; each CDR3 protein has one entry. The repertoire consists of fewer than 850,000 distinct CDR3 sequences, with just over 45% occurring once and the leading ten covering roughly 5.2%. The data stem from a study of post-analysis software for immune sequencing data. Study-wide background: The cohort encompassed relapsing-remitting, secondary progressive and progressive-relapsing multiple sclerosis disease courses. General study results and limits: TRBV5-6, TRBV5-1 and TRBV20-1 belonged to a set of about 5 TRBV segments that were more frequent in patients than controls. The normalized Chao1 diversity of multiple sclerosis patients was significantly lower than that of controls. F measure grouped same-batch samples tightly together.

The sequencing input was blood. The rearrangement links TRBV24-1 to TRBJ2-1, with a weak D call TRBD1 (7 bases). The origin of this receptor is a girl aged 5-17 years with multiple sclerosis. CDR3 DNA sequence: TGTGCCACCAGTGACCCAGGGGGGAGCTCCTACAATGAGCAGTTCTTC. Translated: CATSDPGGSSYNEQFF.